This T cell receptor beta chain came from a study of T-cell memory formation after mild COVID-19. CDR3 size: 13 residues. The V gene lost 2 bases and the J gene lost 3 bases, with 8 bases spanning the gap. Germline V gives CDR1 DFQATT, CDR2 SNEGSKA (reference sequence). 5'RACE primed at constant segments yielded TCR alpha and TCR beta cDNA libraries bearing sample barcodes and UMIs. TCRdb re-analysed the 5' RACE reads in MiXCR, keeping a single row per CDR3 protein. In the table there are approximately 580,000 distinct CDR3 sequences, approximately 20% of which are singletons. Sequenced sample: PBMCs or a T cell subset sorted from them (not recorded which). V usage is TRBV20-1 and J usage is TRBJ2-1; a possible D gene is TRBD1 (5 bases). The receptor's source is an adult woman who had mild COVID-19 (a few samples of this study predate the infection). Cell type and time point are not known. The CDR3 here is CSARSRVYNEQFF. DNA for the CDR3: TGCAGTGCTAGATCCAGGGTCTACAATGAGCAGTTCTTC.